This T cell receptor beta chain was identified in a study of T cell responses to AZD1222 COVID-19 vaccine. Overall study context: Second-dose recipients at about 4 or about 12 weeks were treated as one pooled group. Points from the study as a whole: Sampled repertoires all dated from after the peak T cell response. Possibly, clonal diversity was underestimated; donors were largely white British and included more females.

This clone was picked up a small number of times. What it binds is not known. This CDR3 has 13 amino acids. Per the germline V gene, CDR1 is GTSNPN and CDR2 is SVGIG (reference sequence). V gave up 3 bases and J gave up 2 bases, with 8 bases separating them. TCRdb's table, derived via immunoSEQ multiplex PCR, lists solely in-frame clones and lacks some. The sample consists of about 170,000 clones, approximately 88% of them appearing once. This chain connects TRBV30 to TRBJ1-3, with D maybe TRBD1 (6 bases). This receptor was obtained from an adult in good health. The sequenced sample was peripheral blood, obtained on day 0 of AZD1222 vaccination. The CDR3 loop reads CAWRSGAGNTIYF. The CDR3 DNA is TGTGCCTGGAGATCAGGGGCTGGAAACACCATATATTTT.